One sample yielded the 3 T cell receptor beta chains listed below, sequenced in a study of graft-versus-host responses after intestinal transplantation. Libraries were prepared by immunoSEQ multiplex PCR; TCRdb keeps only in-frame clonotypes and omits some of them. Found here are about 83,000 clones, about 89% of them singletons; the top ten hold around 0.35%. The antigens these receptors bind are not known. The input for sequencing was unstimulated CD4+ T cells sorted from spleen or lymph node cells, taken before intestinal transplant. The receptors come from a human donor who received an intestinal transplant.

The rearrangement links TRBV4-2 to TRBJ2-7; 16 bases are shared with TRBD2. With V trimmed by 3 bases and J by 5 bases, 1 base remained unmatched. Germline CDR1 LGHNA, CDR2 YNFKEQ. This CDR3 region has 15 residues. The chain's CDR3 is CASSQGLAGGDEQYF. The CDR3 DNA is TGTGCCAGCAGCCAGGGACTAGCGGGGGGGGACGAGCAGTACTTC.

The chain links TRBV6-1 to TRBJ2-1, with a weak D call TRBD2 (5 bases). Trimming took off 2 bases at V and 9 bases at J, with 17 bases between the two ends. CDR1 and CDR2 from the germline V gene are MNHNS and SASEGT. The CDR3 covers 15 residues. The CDR3 DNA follows: TGTGCCAGCAGTGAACGGTTTGCGGGCCGGGGTGAGCAGTTCTTC. The encoded protein is CASSERFAGRGEQFF.

The chain links TRBV19 to TRBJ2-2; D is ambiguous. This CDR3 is built from 14 residues. Germline CDR1 LNHDA, CDR2 SQIVND (reference sequence). Deletions cut 8 bases from V and 2 bases from J, with 12 bases between. For the CDR3, the DNA is TGTGCCAGTGAAGAACAGAAAAACACCGGGGAGCTGTTTTTT. Amino acid sequence: CASEEQKNTGELFF.